Below, 32 T cell receptor beta chains from the same sample are listed, as sequenced in a study of somatic mutations in cytotoxic T cells in rheumatoid arthritis. Produced via immunoSEQ multiplex PCR; TCRdb's table is partial and in-frame only. This sample has over 8,000 clones, with about 90% found just once. The specimen was CD8+ T cells sorted from blood. The receptors stem from a woman younger than 30 with rheumatoid arthritis.

This chain joins TRBV28 and TRBJ2-1; 10 nucleotides agree with TRBD2. Germline values: CDR1 MDHEN, CDR2 SYDVKM. Unmatched junction bases numbered 12, after V lost 4 bases and J lost 0 bases. CDR3 length: 19 amino acids. CDR3 nucleotide sequence: TGTGCCAGCAGTTCCCGAGGGGCTAGCGGGAGTTACTCCTACAATGAGCAGTTCTTC. Its protein product is CASSSRGASGSYSYNEQFF. Drawing the rest from reference TRBV28 and TRBJ2-1, the complete variable domain is DVKVTQSSRYLVKRTGEKVFLECVQDMDHENMFWYRQDPGLGLRLIYFSYDVKMKEKGDIPEGYSVSREKKERFSLILESASTNQTSMYLCASSSRGASGSYSYNEQFFGPGTRLTVL.

The chain links TRBV9 to TRBJ1-2; 7 bases agree with TRBD1. The CDR3 length is 14 residues. The J segment lost 4 bases and the V segment lost 3 bases, leaving 6 bases of the junction unmatched. The V gene's germline CDR1 is SGDLS and CDR2 YYNGEE. CDR3 in amino acids: CASSDTGTAYGYTF. DNA of the CDR3: TGTGCCAGCAGCGATACCGGGACAGCCTATGGCTACACCTTC.

The CDR3 DNA reads as TGTGCCAGCAGCTTAGGGCCGGGACTAGCGGGAGGCCCAGATACGCAGTATTTT. It specifies CASSLGPGLAGGPDTQYF. The V call is TRBV7-3, the J call TRBJ2-3, with TRBD2 identical over 15 bases. Per the germline V gene, CDR1 is SGHTA and CDR2 is FQGTGA. J was trimmed by 4 bases and V by 2 bases; bases with no gene match: 7. The CDR3 extends over 18 amino acids.

The chain recombines TRBV6-5 with TRBJ2-1, with a weak D call TRBD2 (6 bases). The germline V gene has CDR1 MNHEY and CDR2 SVGAGI. This CDR3 spans 15 amino acids. The V end was cut by 0 bases, the J end by 7 bases, with 13 bases between. The CDR3 sequence is CASSYSTGLINEQFF. The CDR3 DNA sequence: TGTGCCAGCAGTTACTCGACGGGACTCATTAATGAGCAGTTCTTC.

The J gene is TRBJ1-1, the V gene TRBV27, with 9 bases aligning to TRBD1. The germline V gene has CDR1 MNHEY and CDR2 SMNVEV (reference sequence). V was pared by 3 bases and J by 4 bases, with 3 bases of the junction left unmatched. The CDR3 sequence is 14 residues long. CDR3 loop: CASSLPGQGTEAFF. The CDR3 DNA follows: TGTGCCAGCAGTTTGCCGGGACAGGGCACTGAAGCTTTCTTT.

The rearrangement uses TRBV6-5 and TRBJ1-1, with no clear D. With 2 bases removed from V and 0 bases from J, the gap between germline ends came to 7 bases. This CDR3 has 14 amino acids. Germline loops: CDR1 MNHEY, CDR2 SVGAGI. The DNA of the CDR3 is TGTGCCAGCAGTTACCTAGGCCTGAACACTGAAGCTTTCTTT. Amino acids: CASSYLGLNTEAFF.

This clone was picked up a small number of times. J is TRBJ2-3 and V is TRBV7-3, with TRBD2 identical over 7 bases. The CDR3 is 14 residues long. Germline V CDR1 and CDR2: SGHTA, FQGTGA. Losses at the gene ends were 3 bases for V and 1 base for J; bases not matched to a gene: 1. The CDR3 sequence: CASSLAGGTDTQYF. The CDR3 DNA sequence: TGTGCCAGCAGCTTGGCGGGGGGCACAGATACGCAGTATTTT.

V and J are TRBV30 and TRBJ2-1, with 8 bases matching TRBD2. CDR3 length: 14 residues. V was clipped by 7 bases and J by 5 bases; unmatched bases: 10. Looked up from germline, CDR1 is GTSNPN and CDR2 is SVGIG (reference sequence). The CDR3, as DNA: TGTGCCTTCTGGACCGGGGGGGCCAACAATGAGCAGTTCTTC. It translates to CAFWTGGANNEQFF.

CDR3 amino acids: CASSDQGKDEKLFF. The DNA of the CDR3 is TGTGCCAGCAGTGACCAGGGGAAGGATGAAAAACTGTTTTTT. This chain connects TRBV27 to TRBJ1-4; a weak D match, TRBD1 (6 bases). CDR3 length: 14 amino acids. Germline loops: CDR1 MNHEY, CDR2 SMNVEV (reference sequence). Trimming shortened V by 5 bases and J by 6 bases, and 13 bases separated the two germline ends.

V gene TRBV6-4 combines with J gene TRBJ2-7; 8 bases agree with TRBD2. V shed 3 bases, J shed 3 bases, and the junction held 4 bases outside the gene matches. There are 14 residues in the CDR3. Germline V gives CDR1 MRHNA, CDR2 SNTAGT. This CDR3 reads CASSEDSGGYEQYF. The CDR3 DNA sequence: TGTGCCAGCAGTGAGGACAGCGGGGGCTACGAGCAGTACTTC.

Turning to this clone: One junction end does not reproduce the germline sequence, and a read error may be involved. The rearrangement joins TRBV6-5 to TRBJ2-7, with TRBD2 identical over 12 bases. CDR1 and CDR2 (germline): MNHEY, SVGAGI. This CDR3 is built from 15 residues. The CDR3 region has the DNA TGTGCCAACAGTTACTCGTGGACTAGCGGGGTAGAGCAGTACTTC. Translated: CANSYSWTSGVEQYF.

The genes are TRBV27 and TRBJ1-2; a weak D match, TRBD1 (6 bases). The germline V gene has CDR1 MNHEY and CDR2 SMNVEV (reference sequence). V was trimmed by 9 bases and J by 4 bases, leaving 12 bases between them. The CDR3 runs 12 residues. As DNA, the CDR3 is TGTGCCAGTCGGGGGGCGAGCTATGGCTACACCTTC. Translating it yields CASRGASYGYTF.

J is TRBJ1-5 and V is TRBV4-1; D gene ambiguous. With 2 bases removed from V and 0 bases from J, the gap between germline ends came to 5 bases. The CDR3 contains 14 residues. Germline CDR1 and CDR2: MGHRA and YSYEKL. The CDR3 loop reads CASSQRVSNQPQHF. Written as DNA, the CDR3 is TGCGCCAGCAGCCAACGAGTTAGCAATCAGCCCCAGCATTTT.

The chain joins TRBV19 to TRBJ2-7; the D gene is possibly TRBD2 (6 bases). The V gene's germline CDR1 is LNHDA and CDR2 SQIVND (reference sequence). V was clipped by 7 bases and J by 2 bases, with 12 bases between them. The length of the CDR3 is 13 residues. The CDR3 region is CASKQGGAYEQYF. The CDR3 DNA follows: TGTGCCAGTAAGCAGGGAGGCGCCTACGAGCAGTACTTC.

The gene calls are TRBV7-8 and TRBJ1-5, with D unclear. The CDR3 is 15 residues long. Germline assignment: CDR1 SGHVS and CDR2 FQNEAQ. Trimming cost V 1 base and J 0 bases, with 7 bases left between them. CDR3 in DNA: TGTGCCAGCAGCTTAGACAGCTATAGCAATCAGCCCCAGCATTTT. It translates to CASSLDSYSNQPQHF.

The DNA for the CDR3 is TGTGCCAGCAGCCCTCTAGCGGGAGAGTACGAGCAGTACTTC. Translating gives CASSPLAGEYEQYF. The chain couples TRBV7-9 to TRBJ2-7; 10 nucleotides align to TRBD2. CDR3 length equals 14 residues. The trim removed 5 bases at V and 4 bases at J, leaving 5 bases unmatched. CDR1 is SEHNR, CDR2 FQNEAQ, per germline (reference sequence).

This clone was counted a single time. This chain connects TRBV4-2 to TRBJ1-2; tentative D call: TRBD1 (5 bases). Germline V gives CDR1 LGHNA, CDR2 YNFKEQ. V was clipped by 3 bases and J by 4 bases, with 18 bases between them. The CDR3 sequence is 16 residues long. The CDR3 here is CASSQDQIQAFYGYTF. The CDR3 DNA reads TGTGCCAGCAGCCAGGACCAAATACAGGCTTTCTATGGCTACACCTTC.

The chain employs TRBV9 and TRBJ1-5; 9 positions agree with TRBD1. V lost 4 bases, J lost 2 bases, and 4 bases stayed unmatched. CDR1 is SGDLS, CDR2 YYNGEE, per germline. CDR3 length: 15 amino acids. CDR3 residues: CASSPGQGGNQPQHF. The CDR3 coding sequence is TGTGCCAGCAGCCCGGGACAGGGCGGCAATCAGCCCCAGCATTTT. The variable domain in full, with the rest retrieved from reference TRBV9 and TRBJ1-5, is DSGVTQTPKHLITATGQRVTLRCSPRSGDLSVYWYQQSLDQGLQFLIQYYNGEERAKGNILERFSAQQFPDLHSELNLSSLELGDSALYFCASSPGQGGNQPQHFGDGTRLSIL.

The V gene is TRBV11-2, the J gene TRBJ2-7; 7 positions agree with TRBD2. Germline V CDR1 and CDR2: SGHAT, FQNNGV. This CDR3 region has 16 residues. J lost 2 bases, V lost 1 base, and 8 bases had no gene match. CDR3 sequence reads: CASSLVAGTITYEQYF. CDR3 nucleotides: TGTGCCAGCAGCTTAGTCGCCGGGACTATAACCTACGAGCAGTACTTC.

The V gene is TRBV9, the J gene TRBJ1-5; 11 positions agree with TRBD1. The CDR3 spans 15 residues. Germline CDR1 SGDLS, CDR2 YYNGEE. V lost 4 bases and J lost 5; bases outside the gene matches: 5. In DNA, the CDR3 is TGTGCCAGCAGCCTGGGACAGGGGGTTTATCAGCCCCAGCATTTT. Its translation is CASSLGQGVYQPQHF.

This sequence joins TRBV2 and TRBJ1-4, with D possibly being TRBD1 (5 bases). V was trimmed by 6 bases and J by 4 bases, leaving 18 bases between them. The germline V gene encodes CDR1 SNHLY and CDR2 FYNNEI. The CDR3 covers 16 residues. The CDR3 DNA follows: TGTGCCAGCAGCCAATCCCCACAGGCCCTTAATGAAAAACTGTTTTTT. It translates to CASSQSPQALNEKLFF.

This chain links TRBV27 with TRBJ2-1; the D gene is possibly TRBD1 (6 bases). The CDR3 loop spans 13 amino acids. Looked up from germline, CDR1 is MNHEY and CDR2 is SMNVEV (reference sequence). V lost 5 bases and J 8 bases, leaving 13 bases between the germline ends. CDR3 amino acids: CASSPQGTDEQFF. CDR3 nucleotides: TGTGCCAGCAGTCCACAGGGAACCGATGAGCAGTTCTTC.

This clone was seen a single time. V usage is TRBV7-8 and J usage is TRBJ2-6; tentatively, D is TRBD1 (6 bases). V was trimmed by 4 bases and J by 1 base, leaving 11 bases between them. This CDR3 is 16 amino acids long. CDR1 SGHVS and CDR2 FQNEAQ come from the germline V gene. CDR3 sequence (DNA): TGTGCCAGCAGCTCAATACAGGGTTCTGGGGCCAACGTCCTGACTTTC. Its translation is CASSSIQGSGANVLTF.

This chain joins TRBV7-9 and TRBJ2-1, with TRBD2 identical over 11 bases. V lost 5 bases and J lost 6; bases outside the gene matches: 6. CDR1 and CDR2 (germline): SEHNR, FQNEAQ (reference sequence). This CDR3 is 15 amino acids long. The CDR3 loop is CASSLLAGEGNEQFF. Written as DNA, the CDR3 is TGTGCCAGCAGCCTACTAGCGGGAGAGGGCAATGAGCAGTTCTTC.

This chain links TRBV4-3 with TRBJ2-5; 7 bases map to TRBD2. Germline V gene sequence: CDR1 LGHNA, CDR2 YSLEER. This CDR3 comprises 16 residues. J gave up 4 bases and V 0 bases, and 8 bases lay outside the gene matches. CDR3 nucleotides: TGCGCCAGCAGCCAAGAGTGGGGTGGGGAGGGAGAGACCCAGTACTTC. This gives the protein CASSQEWGGEGETQYF.

The chain is built from TRBV19 and TRBJ2-1; 9 bases fit TRBD2. The CDR3 covers 17 residues. V lost 0 bases and J lost 2; bases outside the gene matches: 5. Germline CDR1 and CDR2: LNHDA and SQIVND (reference sequence). CDR3: CASSIDLASGAYNEQFF. CDR3 nucleotides: TGTGCCAGTAGTATAGATCTGGCTAGCGGGGCCTACAATGAGCAGTTCTTC.

This sequence joins TRBV5-6 and TRBJ2-5; 7 bases line up with TRBD1. CDR1 SGHDT and CDR2 YYEEEE come from the germline V gene. The CDR3 length is 15 residues. Trimming removed 4 bases from V and 7 bases from J; junction bases left unmatched: 13. Here the CDR3 reads CASSLWTGPQGTQYF. The CDR3 DNA is TGTGCCAGCAGCCTGTGGACAGGACCTCAGGGGACCCAGTACTTC.

The rearrangement uses TRBV6-1 and TRBJ2-1; the D gene is possibly TRBD2 (5 bases). This CDR3 comprises 12 residues. The V gene's germline CDR1 is MNHNS and CDR2 SASEGT. Trimming removed 7 bases from V and 8 bases from J, with 12 bases in between. The CDR3 reads CASMRGRHEQFF. The CDR3 DNA sequence: TGTGCCAGCATGCGAGGGCGGCATGAGCAGTTCTTC.

This chain joins TRBV9 and TRBJ2-1; the D gene is possibly TRBD2 (6 bases). Germline V gene sequence: CDR1 SGDLS, CDR2 YYNGEE. This CDR3 contains 16 residues. Between the trimmed V and J ends, which lost 0 bases and 5 bases, there was a span of 15 bases. CDR3 sequence: CASSVEGGARNNEQFF. CDR3 DNA: TGTGCCAGCAGCGTAGAAGGAGGGGCCAGGAACAATGAGCAGTTCTTC.

The rearrangement joins TRBV10-1 to TRBJ2-5, with 8 bases identical to TRBD1. With the DNA end fitting TRBJ2-7 better, the J assignment may be wrong. Germline lookup yields CDR1 WNHNN and CDR2 SYGVQD (reference sequence). CDR3 length equals 15 residues. CDR3 nucleotides: TGCGCCAGCAGTGGATGGCAGGGGGCAGTGTACGAGCAGTACTTC. The encoded protein is CASSGWQGAVYEQYF.

This chain links TRBV28 with TRBJ2-1; maybe TRBD2 (5 bases). CDR3 length: 17 residues. Germline CDR1 MDHEN, CDR2 SYDVKM. V dropped 5 bases and J dropped 5 bases, with 22 bases sitting between them. CDR3 DNA sequence: TGTGCCAGCAGTGTAGTTTGGGAGAGGGCCCTGAACAATGAGCAGTTCTTC. Amino acids: CASSVVWERALNNEQFF.

The chain joins TRBV7-9 to TRBJ2-2; D might be TRBD1 (6 bases). V was trimmed by 5 bases and J by 7 bases, leaving 8 bases between them. CDR3 length: 12 amino acids. Germline assignment: CDR1 SEHNR and CDR2 FQNEAQ (reference sequence). CDR3 in DNA: TGTGCCAGCAGCGGACAGCACGGGGAGCTGTTTTTT. Amino acids: CASSGQHGELFF.